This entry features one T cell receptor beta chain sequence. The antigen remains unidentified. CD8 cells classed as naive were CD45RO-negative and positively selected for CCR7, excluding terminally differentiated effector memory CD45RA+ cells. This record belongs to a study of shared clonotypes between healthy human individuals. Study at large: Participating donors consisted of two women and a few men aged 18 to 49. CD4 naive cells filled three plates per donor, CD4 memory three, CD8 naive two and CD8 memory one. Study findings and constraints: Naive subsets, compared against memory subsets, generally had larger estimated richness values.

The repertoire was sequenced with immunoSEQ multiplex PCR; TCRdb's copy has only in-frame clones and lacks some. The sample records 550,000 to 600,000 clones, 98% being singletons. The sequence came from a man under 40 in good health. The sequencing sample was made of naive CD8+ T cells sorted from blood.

CDR3 nucleotides: TGTGCCAGCCAGGGAAGAGCTAACTATGGCTACACCTTC. This codes for CASQGRANYGYTF. This rearrangement joins TRBV2 to TRBJ1-2, with D possibly being TRBD1 (5 bases). Germline values: CDR1 SNHLY, CDR2 FYNNEI. This CDR3 contains 13 residues. V dropped 8 bases and J dropped 0 bases, with 10 bases sitting between them.